Shown below are 25 T cell receptor beta chains from a single sample sequenced in a study of OX40 agonist ivuxolimab in advanced cancers. Only in-frame clones appear in the TCRdb table, and some are missing; sequencing was by immunoSEQ multiplex PCR. The table lists fewer than 90,000 clones, roughly 89% of them singletons. The starting material was CD4+ or CD8+ T cells sorted from blood, obtained in a trial of the OX40 agonist ivuxolimab. The receptors originated from an adult with an advanced solid tumor such as melanoma, head and neck, liver or kidney cancer.

The V call is TRBV19, the J call TRBJ1-4; TRBD1 agrees at 7 bases. This CDR3 has 15 amino acids. J lost 0 bases, V lost 3 bases, and 1 base had no gene match. Germline V CDR1 and CDR2: LNHDA, SQIVND (reference sequence). The CDR3 region has the DNA TGTGCCAGTAGTATCGGACAGGCAACTAATGAAAAACTGTTTTTT. Translating gives CASSIGQATNEKLFF.

The rearrangement joins TRBV18 to TRBJ1-2; TRBD1 matches at 7 bases. The J segment lost 3 bases and the V segment lost 5 bases, leaving 3 bases of the junction unmatched. The CDR3 loop spans 13 amino acids. Looked up from germline, CDR1 is KGHSH and CDR2 is LQKENI. The CDR3 region has the DNA TGTGCCAGCTCAAGGACAGGCGACTATGGCTACACCTTC. Translating it yields CASSRTGDYGYTF.

The chain uses TRBV19 and TRBJ2-1; TRBD2 aligns across 12 bases. The germline V gene encodes CDR1 LNHDA and CDR2 SQIVND (reference sequence). Unmatched junction bases numbered 7, after V lost 8 bases and J lost 2 bases. The CDR3 contains 16 residues. The CDR3 sequence: CASRTSGIQAYNEQFF. Written as DNA, the CDR3 is TGTGCCAGTCGGACTAGCGGGATCCAAGCCTACAATGAGCAGTTCTTC.

The chain employs TRBV5-1 and TRBJ2-7, with a possible D match to TRBD2 (5 bases). This CDR3 spans 14 amino acids. The V gene's germline CDR1 is SGHRS and CDR2 YFSETQ. Trimming left V 0 bases short and J 3 bases short, with 10 bases between. CDR3 nucleotide sequence: TGCGCCAGCAGCTTGGAAGGCGGACTCTACGAGCAGTACTTC. Translated: CASSLEGGLYEQYF.

The chain uses TRBV2 and TRBJ2-7; tentative D call: TRBD2 (6 bases). CDR1 is SNHLY, CDR2 FYNNEI, per germline. CDR3 length equals 14 residues. V was cut by 4 bases and J by 3 bases, with 13 bases left in between. Written as DNA, the CDR3 is TGTGCCAGCAGTGCTCGGAGGGAACTCTACGAGCAGTACTTC. This sequence encodes CASSARRELYEQYF.

The DNA for the CDR3 is TGCAGCGTTGACCACATGGGAGAGACCCAGTACTTC. As protein: CSVDHMGETQYF. The chain combines TRBV29-1 with TRBJ2-5; D not resolved. V dropped 3 bases and J dropped 4 bases, with 9 bases sitting between them. There are 12 residues in the CDR3. The germline V gene has CDR1 SQVTM and CDR2 ANQGSEA.

This chain joins TRBV5-6 and TRBJ2-7; possibly TRBD1 for D (6 bases). The CDR3 spans 14 residues. Trimming shortened V by 0 bases and J by 3 bases, and 10 bases separated the two germline ends. CDR1 and CDR2 (germline): SGHDT, YYEEEE. Here the CDR3 reads CASSLGPQGYEQYF. CDR3 bases: TGTGCCAGCAGCTTGGGGCCACAGGGCTACGAGCAGTACTTC.

The rearrangement joins TRBV29-1 to TRBJ2-3; D gene ambiguous. This CDR3 comprises 11 residues. The V gene's germline CDR1 is SQVTM and CDR2 ANQGSEA. V was shortened by 6 bases and J by 2 bases, with 6 bases between the two germline ends. The CDR3 bases are TGCAGCGTCTCTACCACAGATACGCAGTATTTT. Its translation: CSVSTTDTQYF.

The genes are TRBV14 and TRBJ2-1; 9 bases line up with TRBD1. This CDR3 is built from 14 residues. J was trimmed by 6 bases and V by 4 bases; bases with no gene match: 4. Per the germline V gene, CDR1 is SGHDN and CDR2 is FVKESK. The DNA of the CDR3 is TGTGCCAGCAGCCCTTGGGACAGGGTCAATGAGCAGTTCTTC. It codes for CASSPWDRVNEQFF. Full variable domain (missing parts from reference TRBV14 and TRBJ2-1): EAGVTQFPSHSVIEKGQTVTLRCDPISGHDNLYWYRRVMGKEIKFLLHFVKESKQDESGMPNNRFLAERTGGTYSTLKVQPAELEDSGVYFCASSPWDRVNEQFFGPGTRLTVL.

This clone appeared a few times. The chain is built from TRBV7-7 and TRBJ2-5; 8 bases line up with TRBD2. The CDR3 sequence is 13 residues long. Per the germline V gene, CDR1 is SSHAT and CDR2 is FNYEAQ (reference sequence). The CDR3 loop reads CASSGGEQETQYF. CDR3 sequence (DNA): TGTGCTAGCTCCGGGGGGGAACAAGAGACCCAGTACTTC.

J is TRBJ2-7 and V is TRBV2, with a weak D call TRBD2 (5 bases). The CDR3 spans 12 residues. The germline CDR1 and CDR2 sequences are SNHLY and FYNNEI. Between the trimmed V and J ends, which lost 3 bases and 4 bases, there was a span of 7 bases. The CDR3 region is CASSERGYEQYF. CDR3 sequence (DNA): TGTGCCAGCAGTGAGCGCGGGTACGAGCAGTACTTC. The full variable domain, its missing parts supplied by reference TRBV2 and TRBJ2-7, is EPEVTQTPSHQVTQMGQEVILRCVPISNHLYFYWYRQILGQKVEFLVSFYNNEISEKSEIFDDQFSVERPDGSNFTLKIRSTKLEDSAMYFCASSERGYEQYFGPGTRLTVT.

V usage is TRBV10-1 and J usage is TRBJ2-5, with 7 positions matching TRBD1. This CDR3 contains 14 residues. V lost 11 bases to trimming and J lost 3 bases; unmatched junction nucleotides: 12. CDR1 and CDR2 from the germline V gene are WNHNN and SYGVQD (reference sequence). In DNA form, the CDR3 reads TGCGCCTTAAAACAGACAGGGAAGGAAGAGACCCAGTACTTC. It translates to CALKQTGKEETQYF.

Only one count was recorded for this clone. The rearrangement uses TRBV7-3 and TRBJ1-2; D possibly corresponds to TRBD1 (6 bases). V was trimmed by 5 bases and J by 4 bases, leaving 14 bases between them. There are 14 residues in the CDR3. CDR1 and CDR2 (germline): SGHTA, FQGTGA. CDR3 loop: CASSAQRDTYGYTF. CDR3 nucleotide sequence: TGTGCCAGCAGCGCCCAGAGGGACACCTATGGCTACACCTTC.

The V and J genes are TRBV27 and TRBJ2-6, with unresolved D. The germline CDR1 and CDR2 sequences are MNHEY and SMNVEV (reference sequence). The CDR3 covers 14 residues. V was cut by 2 bases and J by 0 bases, with 2 bases left in between. CDR3 coding DNA: TGTGCCAGCAGTTTAGCCTCTGGGGCCAACGTCCTGACTTTC. Translated: CASSLASGANVLTF.

The genes are TRBV5-1 and TRBJ1-1; 8 nucleotides align to TRBD1. The germline V gene has CDR1 SGHRS and CDR2 YFSETQ. V lost 1 base, J lost 3 bases, and 5 bases stayed unmatched. The length of the CDR3 is 15 residues. The DNA of the CDR3 is TGCGCCAGCAGCTTGAGACCGACAGGGGACACTGAAGCTTTCTTT. Encoded protein: CASSLRPTGDTEAFF. The complete variable domain, with remaining parts taken from reference TRBV5-1 and TRBJ1-1, reads KAGVTQTPRYLIKTRGQQVTLSCSPISGHRSVSWYQQTPGQGLQFLFEYFSETQRNKGNFPGRFSGRQFSNSRSEMNVSTLELGDSALYLCASSLRPTGDTEAFFGQGTRLTVV.

The rearrangement uses TRBV6-5 and TRBJ1-1; weak D call: TRBD1 (6 bases). The CDR3 is 14 amino acids. Looked up from germline, CDR1 is MNHEY and CDR2 is SVGAGI. V lost 5 bases and J lost 3, with 13 bases in between. The DNA for the CDR3 is TGTGCCAGCAGTACTAGATACAGGGACACTGAAGCTTTCTTT. This sequence encodes CASSTRYRDTEAFF.

This clone was counted only a few times. This chain connects TRBV30 to TRBJ1-1; D remains ambiguous. The CDR3 runs to 12 residues. Germline V gives CDR1 GTSNPN, CDR2 SVGIG (reference sequence). Between the trimmed V and J ends, which lost 8 bases and 6 bases, there was a span of 16 bases. The CDR3 is CARYFRGAEAFF. The CDR3 DNA reads TGTGCCAGATATTTCCGGGGAGCTGAAGCTTTCTTT.

This clone was seen just once. Other DNA sequences in this sample translate to the same CDR3. J is TRBJ1-5 and V is TRBV5-4; D uncertain. This CDR3 is built from 13 residues. CDR1 is SGHNT and CDR2 is YYREEE in the germline V gene (reference sequence). Trimming removed 0 bases from V and 4 bases from J, with 5 bases in between. The CDR3 spells CASSLDSNQPQHF. Written as DNA, the CDR3 is TGTGCCAGCAGCTTGGACAGTAATCAGCCCCAGCATTTT.

This clone showed up just once. This rearrangement joins TRBV27 to TRBJ2-3; TRBD2 matches at 9 bases. Trimming removed 3 bases from V and 5 bases from J; junction bases left unmatched: 9. Germline CDR1 and CDR2: MNHEY and SMNVEV (reference sequence). The CDR3 covers 16 residues. The CDR3 spells CASSFAFLAGRDTQYF. In DNA form, the CDR3 reads TGTGCCAGCAGTTTCGCCTTCCTAGCGGGACGAGATACGCAGTATTTT.

V is TRBV7-3 and J is TRBJ2-2; weak D call: TRBD2 (6 bases). Germline values: CDR1 SGHTA, CDR2 FQGTGA. This CDR3 comprises 16 residues. Trimming removed 6 bases from V and 0 bases from J, with 14 bases in between. CDR3 bases: TGTGCCAGCAGGGATTCCGGGGGAGCGAACACCGGGGAGCTGTTTTTT. This encodes CASRDSGGANTGELFF.

This clone was counted once. The CDR3 sequence: CASSPGAGGDTDTQYF. CDR3 bases: TGCGCCAGCAGTCCGGGAGCGGGAGGGGACACAGATACGCAGTATTTT. The chain is built from TRBV5-1 and TRBJ2-3, with 10 bases that match TRBD2. This CDR3 is built from 16 residues. J was trimmed by 2 bases and V by 5 bases; bases with no gene match: 8. Germline V gene data show CDR1 as SGHRS and CDR2 as YFSETQ.

The chain links TRBV7-8 to TRBJ2-7; 10 bases agree with TRBD1. Germline V gene data show CDR1 as SGHVS and CDR2 as FQNEAQ. The ends lost 7 bases at V and 5 bases at J; junction bases unmatched: 8. This CDR3 has 14 residues. CDR3: CASKSGTGADEQYF. CDR3 coding DNA: TGTGCCAGCAAGTCCGGGACAGGGGCCGACGAGCAGTACTTC.

The CDR3 region is CASSSQGLSYNEQFF. As DNA, the CDR3 is TGTGCCAGCAGCTCCCAAGGACTCTCCTACAATGAGCAGTTCTTC. The genes are TRBV7-9 and TRBJ2-1; possibly TRBD2 for D (5 bases). The V gene's germline CDR1 is SEHNR and CDR2 FQNEAQ (reference sequence). Trimming left V 4 bases short and J 0 bases short, with 10 bases between. CDR3 length: 15 amino acids. The variable domain in full, with the rest retrieved from reference TRBV7-9 and TRBJ2-1, is DTGVSQNPRHKITKRGQNVTFRCDPISEHNRLYWYRQTLGQGPEFLTYFQNEAQLEKSRLLSDRFSAERPKGSFSTLEIQRTEQGDSAMYLCASSSQGLSYNEQFFGPGTRLTVL.

This clone came up once. This chain uses TRBV27 with TRBJ1-2; 10 bases line up with TRBD1. This CDR3 has 13 amino acids. V shed 5 bases and J 8 bases; nucleotides not matched to a gene: 5. CDR1 MNHEY and CDR2 SMNVEV come from the germline V gene (reference sequence). The DNA for the CDR3 is TGTGCCAGCAGTCTAGGGACAGGGGTCGGCTACACCTTC. It encodes CASSLGTGVGYTF.

This chain links TRBV6-5 with TRBJ1-3; TRBD1 is a possible D gene (6 bases). Germline V gene sequence: CDR1 MNHEY, CDR2 SVGAGI. V was shortened by 6 bases and J by 0 bases, with 9 bases between the two germline ends. The CDR3 loop spans 14 amino acids. The chain's CDR3 is CASRGTNSGNTIYF. In DNA form, the CDR3 reads TGTGCCAGCAGGGGGACAAACTCTGGAAACACCATATATTTT.